The 10 T cell receptor beta chains below come from one sample, sequenced in a study of cytomegalovirus exposure and HLA in healthy donors. It was with 60 Vbeta and 13 Jbeta primers that the PCR ran. The table came from immunoSEQ multiplex PCR; TCRdb's copy has only in-frame clones and leaves some out. Its listing shows about 70,000 clones. Sequenced: PBMCs. The receptors were gathered from a female donor in good health and CMV-seropositive.

The gene calls are TRBV7-8 and TRBJ2-4; 12 bases are shared with TRBD2. Germline V gene sequence: CDR1 SGHVS, CDR2 FQNEAQ. The CDR3 is 15 residues long. V lost 5 bases, J lost 7 bases, and 6 bases stayed unmatched. In DNA form, the CDR3 reads TGTGCCAGCAGCCCTAGCGGGGGGGTTAGTAACATTCAGTACTTC. Protein: CASSPSGGVSNIQYF.

Written as DNA, the CDR3 is TGTGCCTGGAGTCAGACAAACTATGGCTACACCTTC. Its translation: CAWSQTNYGYTF. The chain has TRBV30 and TRBJ1-2; D is undetermined. The CDR3 runs 12 residues. The V and J ends lost 2 bases and 2 bases respectively, with 6 bases between them. Germline loops: CDR1 GTSNPN, CDR2 SVGIG (reference sequence).

This chain links TRBV28 with TRBJ2-7; TRBD1 aligns across 9 bases. J was trimmed by 3 bases and V by 9 bases; bases with no gene match: 21. The CDR3 is made up of 18 amino acids. Germline V lookup: CDR1 MDHEN, CDR2 SYDVKM. In DNA, the CDR3 is TGTGCCAGAAGACCGGGACAGGGCATAGGAAAGCCGAGCTACGAGCAGTACTTC. Amino acid sequence: CARRPGQGIGKPSYEQYF.

The chain joins TRBV7-2 to TRBJ1-1; D unresolved. In germline, CDR1 is SGHTA, CDR2 FQGNSA. V was trimmed by 5 bases and J by 6 bases, leaving 13 bases between them. The CDR3 length is 13 residues. The CDR3 DNA follows: TGTGCCAGCAGCCTAGGAAACGGGGCTGAAGCTTTCTTT. Its protein product is CASSLGNGAEAFF.

V is TRBV4-1 and J is TRBJ2-1; 11 bases fit TRBD1. CDR1 is MGHRA, CDR2 YSYEKL, per germline. The CDR3 spans 19 residues. J gave up 9 bases and V 0 bases, and 16 bases lay outside the gene matches. As DNA, the CDR3 is TGCGCCAGCAGCCAAGAAGAACGAAGTTCCGGGACAGGGGGTCGTGAGCAGTTCTTC. Translating it yields CASSQEERSSGTGGREQFF.

The chain has TRBV7-2 and TRBJ2-7, with 12 bases matching TRBD1. Germline values: CDR1 SGHTA, CDR2 FQGNSA. This CDR3 spans 16 amino acids. The V gene end was trimmed by 1 base and the J gene end by 4 bases; junction bases not matched to a gene: 5. The CDR3 nucleotides read TGTGCCAGCAGCTTAGTGGGGACAGGGGGCGAATACGAGCAGTACTTC. It is translated as CASSLVGTGGEYEQYF.

The chain combines TRBV4-3 with TRBJ1-4; weak D call: TRBD1 (5 bases). This CDR3 is 15 amino acids long. Trimming removed 4 bases from V and 11 bases from J, with 20 bases in between. Germline CDR1 and CDR2: LGHNA and YSLEER. CDR3 bases: TGCGCCAGCAGCCCCTCGGGGGGGTCCGGGGCCAAACTGTTTTTT. It is translated as CASSPSGGSGAKLFF.

The chain combines TRBV2 with TRBJ1-2; 8 positions match TRBD1. The CDR3 consists of 15 residues. V was pared by 2 bases and J by 1 base, with 3 bases of the junction left unmatched. CDR1 and CDR2 from the germline V gene are SNHLY and FYNNEI. CDR3 region: CASSEQQGGNYGYTF. CDR3 sequence (DNA): TGTGCCAGCAGTGAACAACAGGGGGGTAACTATGGCTACACCTTC.

This chain uses TRBV6-1 with TRBJ2-7, with a weak D call TRBD1 (6 bases). The CDR3 is 14 residues long. Germline V CDR1 and CDR2: MNHNS, SASEGT. The germline V and J ends were trimmed by 4 bases and 0 bases, with 10 bases remaining between them. CDR3 DNA sequence: TGTGCCAGCAGTGGCTGGGACACCTCCTACGAGCAGTACTTC. Translation gives CASSGWDTSYEQYF.

This chain links TRBV5-1 with TRBJ1-1; 7 nucleotides agree with TRBD1. The V segment lost 0 bases and the J segment 3 bases; nucleotides outside the gene matches: 5. CDR1 is SGHRS, CDR2 YFSETQ, per germline. The CDR3 sequence is 15 residues long. The CDR3 region is CASSLGGGQHTEAFF. The CDR3 DNA reads TGCGCCAGCAGCTTGGGAGGGGGACAGCACACTGAAGCTTTCTTT.